This TCR beta chain appears in the sequencing data of a study of spatial heterogeneity in lung cancer. There are 10 residues in the CDR3. Germline CDR1 and CDR2: MDHEN and SYDVKM. V was trimmed by 7 bases and J by 8 bases, leaving 8 bases between them. General observations from the study: One measure, the expanded intratumoral alpha and beta TCR count, tracked tumor mutation counts.

Comment on this clonotype: Antigen specificity is unknown. For a library built for alpha chains, this beta chain is a stray read; little rests on its size.

MiXCR, run by TCRdb on the 5' RACE reads, gives a single entry per CDR3 protein. This sample has around 16,000 distinct CDR3 sequences, with approximately 7% found just once. As to time point: sample taken at primary tumor resection. This sequence was found in a female donor with early-stage non-small cell lung cancer. The sequences come from lung tumor tissue, collected at surgery. The rearrangement uses TRBV28 and TRBJ1-2; D not resolved. The DNA for the CDR3 is TGTGCCAGCATGCGGGAGGGCTACACCTTC. It is translated as CASMREGYTF.